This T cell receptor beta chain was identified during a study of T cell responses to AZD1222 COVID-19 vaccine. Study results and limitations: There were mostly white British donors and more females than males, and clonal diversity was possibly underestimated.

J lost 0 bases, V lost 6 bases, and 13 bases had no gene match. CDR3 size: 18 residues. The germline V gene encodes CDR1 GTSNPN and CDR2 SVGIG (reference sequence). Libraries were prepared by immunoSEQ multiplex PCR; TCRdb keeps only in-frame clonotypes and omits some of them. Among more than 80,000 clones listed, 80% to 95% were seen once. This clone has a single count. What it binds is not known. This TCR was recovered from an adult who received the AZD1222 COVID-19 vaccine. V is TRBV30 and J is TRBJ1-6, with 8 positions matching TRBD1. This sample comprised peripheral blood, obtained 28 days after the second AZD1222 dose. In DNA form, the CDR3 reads TGTGCCTGCCCCCGGGGGGACAGGCCAAGCTCCTATAATTCACCCCTCCACTTT. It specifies CACPRGDRPSSYNSPLHF.